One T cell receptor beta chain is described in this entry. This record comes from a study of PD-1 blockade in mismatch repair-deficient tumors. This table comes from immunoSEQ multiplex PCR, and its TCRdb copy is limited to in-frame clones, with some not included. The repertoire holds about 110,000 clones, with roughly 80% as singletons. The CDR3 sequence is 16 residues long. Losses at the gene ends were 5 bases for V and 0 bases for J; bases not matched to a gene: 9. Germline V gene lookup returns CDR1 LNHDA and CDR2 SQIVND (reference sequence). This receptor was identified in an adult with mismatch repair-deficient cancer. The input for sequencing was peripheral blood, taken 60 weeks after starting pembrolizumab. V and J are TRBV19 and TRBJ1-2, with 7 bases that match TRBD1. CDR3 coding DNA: TGTGCCAGTAGTTTTCTCGGACAGGCAGCTAACTATGGCTACACCTTC. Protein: CASSFLGQAANYGYTF.